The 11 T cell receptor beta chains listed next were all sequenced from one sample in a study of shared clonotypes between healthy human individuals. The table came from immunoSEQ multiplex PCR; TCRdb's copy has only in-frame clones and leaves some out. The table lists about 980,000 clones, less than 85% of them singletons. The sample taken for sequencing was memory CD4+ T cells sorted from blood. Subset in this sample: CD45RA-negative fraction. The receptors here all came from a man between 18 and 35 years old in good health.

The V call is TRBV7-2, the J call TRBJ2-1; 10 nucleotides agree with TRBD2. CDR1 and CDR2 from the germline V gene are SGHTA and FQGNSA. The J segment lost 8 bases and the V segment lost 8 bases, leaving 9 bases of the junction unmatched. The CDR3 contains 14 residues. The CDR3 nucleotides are TGTGCCAGCGGCCTTAGCGGGGGGTCCTATGAGCAGTTCTTC. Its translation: CASGLSGGSYEQFF.

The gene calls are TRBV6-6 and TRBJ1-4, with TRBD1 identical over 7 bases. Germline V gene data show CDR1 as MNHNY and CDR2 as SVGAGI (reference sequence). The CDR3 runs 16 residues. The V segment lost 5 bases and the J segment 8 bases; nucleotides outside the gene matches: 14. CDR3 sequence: CASSPRAGQSQEKLFF. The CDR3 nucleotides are TGTGCCAGCAGTCCTCGAGCGGGACAGAGCCAGGAAAAACTGTTTTTT.

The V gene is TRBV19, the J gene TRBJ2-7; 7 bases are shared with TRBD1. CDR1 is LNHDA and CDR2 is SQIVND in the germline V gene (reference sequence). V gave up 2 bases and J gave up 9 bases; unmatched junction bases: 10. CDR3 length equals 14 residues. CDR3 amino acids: CASSINSDRMPQYF. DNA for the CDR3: TGTGCCAGTAGTATAAACTCGGACAGGATGCCGCAGTACTTC.

The CDR3 DNA sequence: TGTGCCAGTAGCTCGGACCCTAACTATGGCTACACCTTC. Amino acids: CASSSDPNYGYTF. This chain links TRBV19 with TRBJ1-2; D uncertain. CDR1 is LNHDA, CDR2 SQIVND, per germline (reference sequence). This CDR3 is built from 13 residues. V was pared by 6 bases and J by 0 bases, with 8 bases between. The full variable domain, rest sourced from reference TRBV19 and TRBJ1-2, is DGGITQSPKYLFRKEGQNVTLSCEQNLNHDAMYWYRQDPGQGLRLIYYSQIVNDFQKGDIAEGYSVSREKKESFPLTVTSAQKNPTAFYLCASSSDPNYGYTFGSGTRLTVV.

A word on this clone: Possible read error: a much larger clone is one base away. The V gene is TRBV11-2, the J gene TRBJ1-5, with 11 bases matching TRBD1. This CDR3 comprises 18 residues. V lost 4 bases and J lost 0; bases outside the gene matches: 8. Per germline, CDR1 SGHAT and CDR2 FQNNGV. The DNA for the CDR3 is TGTGCCAGCAGCTCCGGGACAGGGGGTCCGTTTAGCAATCAGCCCCAGCATTTT. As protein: CASSSGTGGPFSNQPQHF.

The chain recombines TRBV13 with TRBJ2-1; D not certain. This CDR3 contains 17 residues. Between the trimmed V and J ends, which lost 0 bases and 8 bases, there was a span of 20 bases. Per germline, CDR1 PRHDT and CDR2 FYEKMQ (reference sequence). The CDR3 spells CASSLGLLTSPGDEQFF. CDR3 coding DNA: TGTGCCAGCAGCTTAGGCCTTTTGACCAGCCCGGGCGATGAGCAGTTCTTC. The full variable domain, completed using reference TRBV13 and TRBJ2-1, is AAGVIQSPRHLIKEKRETATLKCYPIPRHDTVYWYQQGPGQDPQFLISFYEKMQSDKGSIPDRFSAQQFSDYHSELNMSSLELGDSALYFCASSLGLLTSPGDEQFFGPGTRLTVL.

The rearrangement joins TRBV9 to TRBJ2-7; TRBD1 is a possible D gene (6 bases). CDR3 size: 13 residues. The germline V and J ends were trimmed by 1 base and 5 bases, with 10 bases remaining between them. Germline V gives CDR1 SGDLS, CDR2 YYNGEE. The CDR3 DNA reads TGTGCCAGCAGCGTATCAGGGGCCCACGAGCAGTACTTC. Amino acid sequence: CASSVSGAHEQYF.

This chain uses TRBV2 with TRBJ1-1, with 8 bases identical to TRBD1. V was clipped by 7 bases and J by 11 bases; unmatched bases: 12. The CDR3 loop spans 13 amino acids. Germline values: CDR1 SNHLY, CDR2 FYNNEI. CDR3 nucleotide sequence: TGTGCCAGCACTCCTGCGGGGGGACAGGTGGCTTTCTTT. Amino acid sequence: CASTPAGGQVAFF.

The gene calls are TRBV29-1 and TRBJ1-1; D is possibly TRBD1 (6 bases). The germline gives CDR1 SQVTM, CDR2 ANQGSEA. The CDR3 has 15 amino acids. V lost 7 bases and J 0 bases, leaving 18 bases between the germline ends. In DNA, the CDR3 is TGCAGCGCCAAGGACAGCGTAACTCTGAACACTGAAGCTTTCTTT. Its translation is CSAKDSVTLNTEAFF.

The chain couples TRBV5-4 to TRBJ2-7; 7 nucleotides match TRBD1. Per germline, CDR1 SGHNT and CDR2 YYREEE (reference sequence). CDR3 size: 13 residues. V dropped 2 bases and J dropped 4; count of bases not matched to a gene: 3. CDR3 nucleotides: TGTGCCAGCAGCTTATTACAGGGGTACGAGCAGTACTTC. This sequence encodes CASSLLQGYEQYF. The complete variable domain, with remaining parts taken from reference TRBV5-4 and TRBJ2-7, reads ETGVTQSPTHLIKTRGQQVTLRCSSQSGHNTVSWYQQALGQGPQFIFQYYREEENGRGNFPPRFSGLQFPNYSSELNVNALELDDSALYLCASSLLQGYEQYFGPGTRLTVT.

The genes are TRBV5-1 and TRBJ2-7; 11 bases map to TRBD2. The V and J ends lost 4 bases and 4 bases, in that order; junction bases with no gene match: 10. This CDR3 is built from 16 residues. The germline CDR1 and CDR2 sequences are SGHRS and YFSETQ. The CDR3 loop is CASSVAGGGQGYEQYF. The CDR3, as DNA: TGCGCCAGCAGCGTAGCGGGAGGGGGACAGGGTTACGAGCAGTACTTC.